This T cell receptor (beta chain) was identified in a study of T cell changes during pregnancy in multiple sclerosis. The CDR3 totals 18 residues. Trimming took 0 bases from V and 5 from J; bases not matched to a gene: 9. Germline V CDR1 and CDR2: MGHRA, YSYEKL. The sample holds one count of this clone. Repertoires were generated with immunoSEQ multiplex PCR, while TCRdb's copy carries only in-frame clones and drops some. The repertoire holds 55,000 to 70,000 clones, with around 92% as singletons. The source of this sequence is a female donor in good health, enrolled as a control in a pregnancy study. The source was CD8+ T cells from peripheral blood mononuclear cells, collected in the third trimester of pregnancy. The V call is TRBV4-1, the J call TRBJ1-5; 11 bases are shared with TRBD1. For the CDR3, the DNA is TGCGCCAGCAGCCAAGATAGTAAATGGGGACAGGGGGATCAGCCCCAGCATTTT. Protein: CASSQDSKWGQGDQPQHF.